This T cell receptor (beta chain) was obtained from a study of human T cells and chemical hapten exposure. Study context: The patients, most of them female, presented with alopecia areata, totalis or universalis.

Documented time point: patch test 1, 2 weeks after DPC sensitization. Described treatment: therapeutic diphenylcyclopropenone sensitization with weekly scalp DPC. This clonotype has only a few counts. Between the trimmed V and J ends, which lost 2 bases and 0 bases, there was a span of 17 bases. Germline CDR1 is LNHDA and CDR2 is SQIVND (reference sequence). This CDR3 has 18 residues. MiXCR, run by TCRdb on the RACE reads, gives a single entry per CDR3 protein. The sample lists about 110,000 distinct CDR3 sequences, 11% occurring once. This TCR derives from a woman aged 40 to 49 with alopecia areata. Some clones in this sample may be carry-over from other donors' samples. The source material was whole blood, sampled in connection with sensitization to the hapten diphenylcyclopropenone (DPC). The V and J genes are TRBV19 and TRBJ1-5, with D maybe TRBD1 (6 bases). The chain's CDR3 is CASSIKSPTGASNQPQHF. The CDR3 nucleotides are TGTGCCAGTAGTATAAAATCGCCGACAGGAGCTAGCAATCAGCCCCAGCATTTT.